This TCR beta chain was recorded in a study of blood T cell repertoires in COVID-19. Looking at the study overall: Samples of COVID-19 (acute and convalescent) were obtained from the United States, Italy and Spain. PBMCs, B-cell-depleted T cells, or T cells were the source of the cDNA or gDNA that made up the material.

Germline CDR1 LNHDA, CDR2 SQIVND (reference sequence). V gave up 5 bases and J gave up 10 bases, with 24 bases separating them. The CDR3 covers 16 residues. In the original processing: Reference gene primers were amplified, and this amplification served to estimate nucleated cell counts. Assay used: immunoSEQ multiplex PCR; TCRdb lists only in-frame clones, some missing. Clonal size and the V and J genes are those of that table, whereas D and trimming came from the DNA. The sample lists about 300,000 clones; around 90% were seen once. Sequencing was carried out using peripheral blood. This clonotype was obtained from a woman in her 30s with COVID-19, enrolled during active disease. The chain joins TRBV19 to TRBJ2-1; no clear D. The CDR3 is CASSPGWSSTPFEQFF. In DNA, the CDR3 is TGTGCCAGTAGTCCCGGGTGGAGCTCGACCCCCTTCGAGCAGTTCTTC.